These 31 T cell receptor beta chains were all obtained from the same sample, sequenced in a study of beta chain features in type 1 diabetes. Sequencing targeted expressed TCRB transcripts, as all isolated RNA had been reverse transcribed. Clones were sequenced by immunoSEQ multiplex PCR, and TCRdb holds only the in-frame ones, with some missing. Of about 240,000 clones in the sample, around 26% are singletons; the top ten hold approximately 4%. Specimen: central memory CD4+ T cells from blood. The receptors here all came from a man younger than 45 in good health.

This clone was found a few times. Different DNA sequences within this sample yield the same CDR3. In DNA, the CDR3 is TGCGCCAGCAGCTTGGGGCTAGCGGGAGAGACCCAGTACTTC. It codes for CASSLGLAGETQYF. The V gene is TRBV5-1, the J gene TRBJ2-5; 8 bases line up with TRBD2. After removal of 0 bases from V and 4 bases from J, the junction contained 2 bases not matched to a gene. This CDR3 region has 14 residues. Per germline, CDR1 SGHRS and CDR2 YFSETQ.

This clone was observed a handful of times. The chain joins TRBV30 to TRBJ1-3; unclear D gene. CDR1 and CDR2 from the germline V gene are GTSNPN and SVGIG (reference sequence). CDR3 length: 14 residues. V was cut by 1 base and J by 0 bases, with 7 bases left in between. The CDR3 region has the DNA TGTGCCTGGAGTGGGTGGGGCTCTGGAAACACCATATATTTT. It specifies CAWSGWGSGNTIYF.

CDR3 in DNA: TGTGCCAGCAGTTCGGGACTACCGTACGAGCAGTACTTC. Protein product: CASSSGLPYEQYF. The chain links TRBV27 to TRBJ2-7, with 7 bases aligning to TRBD2. The CDR3 is 13 residues long. The junction had 4 bases not matched to a gene; V was cut back by 4 bases and J by 4 bases. Germline loops: CDR1 MNHEY, CDR2 SMNVEV (reference sequence).

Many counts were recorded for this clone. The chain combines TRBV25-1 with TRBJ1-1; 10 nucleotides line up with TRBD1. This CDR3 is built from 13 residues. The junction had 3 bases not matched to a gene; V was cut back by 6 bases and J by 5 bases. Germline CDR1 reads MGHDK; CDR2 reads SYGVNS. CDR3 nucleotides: TGTGCCAGCAGGGGACAGGGGAAAACTGAAGCTTTCTTT. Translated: CASRGQGKTEAFF.

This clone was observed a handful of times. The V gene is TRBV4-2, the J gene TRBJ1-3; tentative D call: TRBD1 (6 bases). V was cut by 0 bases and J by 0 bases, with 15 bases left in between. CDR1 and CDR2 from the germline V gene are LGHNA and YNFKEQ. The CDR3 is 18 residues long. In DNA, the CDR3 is TGTGCCAGCAGCCAAGAGCTCACAGGGCGTATCTCTGGAAACACCATATATTTT. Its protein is CASSQELTGRISGNTIYF.

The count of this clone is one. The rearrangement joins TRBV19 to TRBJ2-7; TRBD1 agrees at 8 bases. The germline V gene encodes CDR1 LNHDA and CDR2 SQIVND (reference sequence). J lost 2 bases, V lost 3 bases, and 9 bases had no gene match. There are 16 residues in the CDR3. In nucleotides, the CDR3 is TGTGCCAGTAGTATTGCAACAGGGGGTCCTCCCTACGAGCAGTACTTC. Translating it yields CASSIATGGPPYEQYF.

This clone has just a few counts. The CDR3: CASRTPGSNTGELFF. The DNA of the CDR3 is TGTGCCAGCAGAACGCCCGGTTCGAACACCGGGGAGCTGTTTTTT. The chain couples TRBV6-6 to TRBJ2-2; D remains ambiguous. V was cut by 6 bases and J by 0 bases, with 11 bases left in between. This CDR3 contains 15 residues. Germline values: CDR1 MNHNY, CDR2 SVGAGI (reference sequence).

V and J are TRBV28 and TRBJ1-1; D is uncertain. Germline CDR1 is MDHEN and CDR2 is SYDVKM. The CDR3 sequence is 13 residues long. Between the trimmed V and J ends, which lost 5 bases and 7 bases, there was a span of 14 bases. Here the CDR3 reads CASSPPSRDEAFF. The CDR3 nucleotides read TGTGCCAGCAGTCCCCCCAGTAGGGATGAAGCTTTCTTT.

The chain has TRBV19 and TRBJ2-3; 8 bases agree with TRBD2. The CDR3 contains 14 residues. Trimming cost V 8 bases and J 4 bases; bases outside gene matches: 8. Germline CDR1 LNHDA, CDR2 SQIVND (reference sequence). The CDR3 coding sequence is TGTGCCAGTCGAGCGGGAGTTGGCCCAGATACGCAGTATTTT. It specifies CASRAGVGPDTQYF. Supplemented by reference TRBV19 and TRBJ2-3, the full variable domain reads DGGITQSPKYLFRKEGQNVTLSCEQNLNHDAMYWYRQDPGQGLRLIYYSQIVNDFQKGDIAEGYSVSREKKESFPLTVTSAQKNPTAFYLCASRAGVGPDTQYFGPGTRLTVL.

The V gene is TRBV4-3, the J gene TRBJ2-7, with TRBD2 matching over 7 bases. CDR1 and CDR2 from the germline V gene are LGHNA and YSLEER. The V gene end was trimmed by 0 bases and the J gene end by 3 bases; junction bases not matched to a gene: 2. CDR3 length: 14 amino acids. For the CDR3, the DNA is TGCGCCAGCAGCCAAGAGGGGGGGTACTACGAGCAGTACTTC. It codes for CASSQEGGYYEQYF.

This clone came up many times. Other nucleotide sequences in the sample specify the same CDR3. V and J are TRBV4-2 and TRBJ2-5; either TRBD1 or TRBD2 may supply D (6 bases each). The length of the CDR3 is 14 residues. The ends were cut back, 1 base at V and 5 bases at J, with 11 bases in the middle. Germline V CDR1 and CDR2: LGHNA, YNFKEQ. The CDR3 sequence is CASSQGGAEETQYF. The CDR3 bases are TGTGCCAGCAGCCAAGGGGGGGCTGAGGAGACCCAGTACTTC.

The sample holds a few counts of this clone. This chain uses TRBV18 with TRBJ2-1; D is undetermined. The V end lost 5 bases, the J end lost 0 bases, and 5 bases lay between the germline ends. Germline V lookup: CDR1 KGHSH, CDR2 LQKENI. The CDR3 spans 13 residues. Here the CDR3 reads CASSTSSYNEQFF. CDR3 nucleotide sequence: TGTGCCAGCTCAACCAGCTCCTACAATGAGCAGTTCTTC.

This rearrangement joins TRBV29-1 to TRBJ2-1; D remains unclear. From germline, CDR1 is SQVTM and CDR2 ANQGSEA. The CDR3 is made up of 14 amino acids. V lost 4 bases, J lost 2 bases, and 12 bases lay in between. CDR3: CSVVRAATYNEQFF. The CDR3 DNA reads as TGCAGCGTTGTTCGGGCCGCCACCTACAATGAGCAGTTCTTC.

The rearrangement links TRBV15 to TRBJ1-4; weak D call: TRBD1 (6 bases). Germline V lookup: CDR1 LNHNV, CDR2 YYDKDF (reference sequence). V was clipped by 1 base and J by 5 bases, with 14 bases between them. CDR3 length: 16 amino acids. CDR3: CATSRVRGQLNEKLFF. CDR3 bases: TGTGCCACCAGCAGAGTTAGAGGACAGCTGAATGAAAAACTGTTTTTT.

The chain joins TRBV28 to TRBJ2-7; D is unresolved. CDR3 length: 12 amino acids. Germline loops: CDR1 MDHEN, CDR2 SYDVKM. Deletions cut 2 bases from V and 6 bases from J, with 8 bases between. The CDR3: CASSLTRPEQYF. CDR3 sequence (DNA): TGTGCCAGCAGTTTAACCCGTCCCGAGCAGTACTTC. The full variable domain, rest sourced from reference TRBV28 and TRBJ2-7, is DVKVTQSSRYLVKRTGEKVFLECVQDMDHENMFWYRQDPGLGLRLIYFSYDVKMKEKGDIPEGYSVSREKKERFSLILESASTNQTSMYLCASSLTRPEQYFGPGTRLTVT.

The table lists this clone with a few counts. CDR3: CASIPRGKQSSYEQYF. The CDR3 DNA reads TGTGCCAGCATCCCTAGGGGCAAACAGAGCTCCTACGAGCAGTACTTC. The chain carries TRBV28 and TRBJ2-7; weak D call: TRBD1 (5 bases). Germline-derived CDR1 and CDR2 are MDHEN and SYDVKM. V dropped 7 bases and J dropped 0 bases, with 19 bases sitting between them. This CDR3 has 16 residues.

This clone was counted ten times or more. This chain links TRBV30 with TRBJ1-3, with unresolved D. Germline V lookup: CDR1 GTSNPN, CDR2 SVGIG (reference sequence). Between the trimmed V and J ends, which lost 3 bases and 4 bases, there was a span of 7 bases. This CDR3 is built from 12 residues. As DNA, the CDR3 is TGTGCCTGGAGCTCTCAGGGAAACACCATATATTTT. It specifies CAWSSQGNTIYF. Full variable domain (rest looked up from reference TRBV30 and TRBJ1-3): SQTIHQWPATLVQPVGSPLSLECTVEGTSNPNLYWYRQAAGRGLQLLFYSVGIGQISSEVPQNLSASRPQDRQFILSSKKLLLSDSGFYLCAWSSQGNTIYFGEGSWLTVV.

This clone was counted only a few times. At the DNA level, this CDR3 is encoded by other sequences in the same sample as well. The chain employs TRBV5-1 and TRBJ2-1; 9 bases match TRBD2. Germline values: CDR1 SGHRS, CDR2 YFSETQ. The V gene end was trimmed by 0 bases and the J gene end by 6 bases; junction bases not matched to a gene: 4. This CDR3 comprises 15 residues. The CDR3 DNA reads TGCGCCAGCAGCTTGGGCGCGGGGGGGCCCAATGAGCAGTTCTTC. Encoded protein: CASSLGAGGPNEQFF. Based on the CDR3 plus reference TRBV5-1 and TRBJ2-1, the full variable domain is KAGVTQTPRYLIKTRGQQVTLSCSPISGHRSVSWYQQTPGQGLQFLFEYFSETQRNKGNFPGRFSGRQFSNSRSEMNVSTLELGDSALYLCASSLGAGGPNEQFFGPGTRLTVL.

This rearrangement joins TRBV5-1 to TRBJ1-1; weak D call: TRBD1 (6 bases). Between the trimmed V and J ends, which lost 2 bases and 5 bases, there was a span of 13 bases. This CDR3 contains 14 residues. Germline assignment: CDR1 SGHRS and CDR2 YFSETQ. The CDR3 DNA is TGCGCCAGCAGCTTTAGCACAGGGAAAACTGAAGCTTTCTTT. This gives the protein CASSFSTGKTEAFF.

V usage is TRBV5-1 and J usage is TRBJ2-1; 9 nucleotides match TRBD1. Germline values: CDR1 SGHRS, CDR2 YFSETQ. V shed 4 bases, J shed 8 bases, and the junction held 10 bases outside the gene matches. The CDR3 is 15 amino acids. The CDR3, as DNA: TGCGCCAGCAGCCAGATGGACAGGGGAATCGATGAGCAGTTCTTC. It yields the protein CASSQMDRGIDEQFF.

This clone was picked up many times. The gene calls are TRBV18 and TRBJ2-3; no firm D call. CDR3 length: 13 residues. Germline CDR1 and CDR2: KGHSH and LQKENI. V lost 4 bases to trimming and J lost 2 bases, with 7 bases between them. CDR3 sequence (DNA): TGTGCCAGCTCACAAACAGCCACAGATACGCAGTATTTT. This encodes CASSQTATDTQYF.

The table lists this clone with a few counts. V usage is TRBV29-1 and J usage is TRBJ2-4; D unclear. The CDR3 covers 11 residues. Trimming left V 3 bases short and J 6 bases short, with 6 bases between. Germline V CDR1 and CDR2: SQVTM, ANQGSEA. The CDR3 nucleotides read TGCAGCGTTGATATTCTAAACATTCAGTACTTC. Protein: CSVDILNIQYF.

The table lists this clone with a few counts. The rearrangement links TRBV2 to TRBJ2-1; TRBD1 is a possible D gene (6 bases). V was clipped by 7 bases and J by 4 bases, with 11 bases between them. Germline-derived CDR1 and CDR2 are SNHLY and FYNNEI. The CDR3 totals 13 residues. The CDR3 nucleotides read TGTGCCAGCAAGGGGACACCTTACAATGAGCAGTTCTTC. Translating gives CASKGTPYNEQFF.

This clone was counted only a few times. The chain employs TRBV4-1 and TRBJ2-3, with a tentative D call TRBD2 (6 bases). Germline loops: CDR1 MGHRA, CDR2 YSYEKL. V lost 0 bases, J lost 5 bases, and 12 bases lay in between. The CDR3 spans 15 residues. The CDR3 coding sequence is TGCGCCAGCAGCCAAGATGTGGCGGGATTAGATACGCAGTATTTT. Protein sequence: CASSQDVAGLDTQYF.

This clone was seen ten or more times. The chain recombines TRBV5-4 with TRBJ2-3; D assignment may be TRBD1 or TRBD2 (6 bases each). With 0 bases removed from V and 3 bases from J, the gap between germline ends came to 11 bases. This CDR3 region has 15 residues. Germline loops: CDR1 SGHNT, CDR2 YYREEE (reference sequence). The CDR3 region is CASSLGQGRTDTQYF. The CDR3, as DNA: TGTGCCAGCAGCTTGGGCCAGGGGAGGACAGATACGCAGTATTTT.

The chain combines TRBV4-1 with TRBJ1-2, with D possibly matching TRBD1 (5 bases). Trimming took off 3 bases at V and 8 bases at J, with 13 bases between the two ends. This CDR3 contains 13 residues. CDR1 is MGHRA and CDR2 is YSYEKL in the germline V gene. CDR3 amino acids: CASSQEGRTGYTF. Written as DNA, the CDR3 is TGCGCCAGCAGCCAGGAGGGACGGACAGGCTACACCTTC.

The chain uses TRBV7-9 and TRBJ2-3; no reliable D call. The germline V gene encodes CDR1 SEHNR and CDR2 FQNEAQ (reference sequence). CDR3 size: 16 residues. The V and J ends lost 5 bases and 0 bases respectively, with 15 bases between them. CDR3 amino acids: CASSPPFRFSTDTQYF. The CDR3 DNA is TGTGCCAGCAGCCCCCCCTTCCGGTTTAGCACAGATACGCAGTATTTT.

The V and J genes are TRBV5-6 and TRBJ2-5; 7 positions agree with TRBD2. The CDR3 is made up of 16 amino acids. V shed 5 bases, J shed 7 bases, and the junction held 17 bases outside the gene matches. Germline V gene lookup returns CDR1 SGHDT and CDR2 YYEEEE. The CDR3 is CASSLKNRTRFVTQYF. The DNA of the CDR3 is TGTGCCAGCAGTCTCAAGAATCGGACTAGATTTGTGACCCAGTACTTC.

CDR3 protein: CASSPRDYTNSYEQYF. The CDR3 DNA sequence: TGTGCCAGCAGCCCTAGGGACTACACCAATTCCTACGAGCAGTACTTC. This chain uses TRBV9 with TRBJ2-7; the match to TRBD2 covers 7 bases. CDR1 SGDLS and CDR2 YYNGEE come from the germline V gene. This CDR3 spans 16 amino acids. After removal of 4 bases from V and 1 base from J, the junction contained 11 bases not matched to a gene.

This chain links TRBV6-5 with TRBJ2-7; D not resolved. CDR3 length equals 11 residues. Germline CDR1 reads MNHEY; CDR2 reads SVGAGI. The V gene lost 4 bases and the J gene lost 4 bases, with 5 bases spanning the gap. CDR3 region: CASSFAYEQYF. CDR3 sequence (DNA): TGTGCCAGCAGTTTTGCTTACGAGCAGTACTTC.

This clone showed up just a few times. The CDR3 DNA reads as TGTGCCAGCAGCTTAGGCAGACAGTACCAAGAGACCCAGTACTTC. It codes for CASSLGRQYQETQYF. The chain has TRBV11-2 and TRBJ2-5; tentatively, D is TRBD1 (5 bases). The CDR3 totals 15 residues. CDR1 and CDR2 (germline): SGHAT, FQNNGV. The ends were cut back, 1 base at V and 0 bases at J, with 9 bases in the middle. Full variable domain (rest looked up from reference TRBV11-2 and TRBJ2-5): EAGVAQSPRYKIIEKRQSVAFWCNPISGHATLYWYQQILGQGPKLLIQFQNNGVVDDSQLPKDRFSAERLKGVDSTLKIQPAKLEDSAVYLCASSLGRQYQETQYFGPGTRLLVL.